This T cell receptor (beta chain) originates from a study of cytomegalovirus exposure and HLA in healthy donors. Study-level points and caveats: The majority of CMV-associated TCR beta chains were reported as apparently HLA-restricted in a later analysis. Altogether, 164 TCR beta chains were recorded as cytomegalovirus-associated.

Comment on this clone: Its cognate antigen is unknown.

Primers for the PCR totalled 60 Vbeta and 13 Jbeta. The method was immunoSEQ multiplex PCR; TCRdb's version includes in-frame clones alone and lacks a portion of them. The table shows over 100,000 clones, with roughly 80% occurring only once. This TCR was sampled from a woman aged 45-65 years in good health and CMV-seropositive. Sequenced sample: PBMCs.

The CDR3 nucleotides are TGTGCCAGCAGTGAGCGGGGGTACAACAATGAGCAGTTCTTC. It translates to CASSERGYNNEQFF. The rearrangement joins TRBV2 to TRBJ2-1; 7 positions agree with TRBD2. The CDR3 loop spans 14 amino acids. Germline V CDR1 and CDR2: SNHLY, FYNNEI. The V segment lost 3 bases and the J segment 5 bases; nucleotides outside the gene matches: 4.